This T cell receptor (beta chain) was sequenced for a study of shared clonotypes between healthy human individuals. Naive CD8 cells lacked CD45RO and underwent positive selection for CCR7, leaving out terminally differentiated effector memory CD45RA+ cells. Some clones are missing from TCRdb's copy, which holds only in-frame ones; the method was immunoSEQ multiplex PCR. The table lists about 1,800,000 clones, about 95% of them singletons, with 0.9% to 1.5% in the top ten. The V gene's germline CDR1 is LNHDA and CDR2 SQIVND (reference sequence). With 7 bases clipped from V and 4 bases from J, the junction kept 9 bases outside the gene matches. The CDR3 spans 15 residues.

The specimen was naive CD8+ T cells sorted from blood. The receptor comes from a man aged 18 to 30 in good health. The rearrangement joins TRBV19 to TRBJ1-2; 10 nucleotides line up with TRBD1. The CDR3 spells CASNDRGLSSYGYTF. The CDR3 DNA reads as TGTGCCAGTAACGACAGGGGGCTGAGTTCCTATGGCTACACCTTC.